This T cell receptor (beta chain) was retrieved from a study of T cells of healthy individuals. This clonotype was observed a handful of times. With 11 bases removed from V and 0 bases from J, the gap between germline ends came to 17 bases. This CDR3 has 15 residues. The germline gives CDR1 SEHNR, CDR2 FQNEAQ (reference sequence). TCRdb processed the 5' RACE reads anew with MiXCR; each CDR3 protein has one entry. The table has 45,000 to 60,000 distinct CDR3 sequences, roughly 14% seen once. This receptor was taken from a human donor in good health. The chain couples TRBV7-9 to TRBJ1-5, with D perhaps matching TRBD1 (5 bases). The CDR3 loop is CAGQKGSDSNQPQHF. As DNA, the CDR3 is TGTGCCGGCCAAAAGGGGAGTGATAGCAATCAGCCCCAGCATTTT.